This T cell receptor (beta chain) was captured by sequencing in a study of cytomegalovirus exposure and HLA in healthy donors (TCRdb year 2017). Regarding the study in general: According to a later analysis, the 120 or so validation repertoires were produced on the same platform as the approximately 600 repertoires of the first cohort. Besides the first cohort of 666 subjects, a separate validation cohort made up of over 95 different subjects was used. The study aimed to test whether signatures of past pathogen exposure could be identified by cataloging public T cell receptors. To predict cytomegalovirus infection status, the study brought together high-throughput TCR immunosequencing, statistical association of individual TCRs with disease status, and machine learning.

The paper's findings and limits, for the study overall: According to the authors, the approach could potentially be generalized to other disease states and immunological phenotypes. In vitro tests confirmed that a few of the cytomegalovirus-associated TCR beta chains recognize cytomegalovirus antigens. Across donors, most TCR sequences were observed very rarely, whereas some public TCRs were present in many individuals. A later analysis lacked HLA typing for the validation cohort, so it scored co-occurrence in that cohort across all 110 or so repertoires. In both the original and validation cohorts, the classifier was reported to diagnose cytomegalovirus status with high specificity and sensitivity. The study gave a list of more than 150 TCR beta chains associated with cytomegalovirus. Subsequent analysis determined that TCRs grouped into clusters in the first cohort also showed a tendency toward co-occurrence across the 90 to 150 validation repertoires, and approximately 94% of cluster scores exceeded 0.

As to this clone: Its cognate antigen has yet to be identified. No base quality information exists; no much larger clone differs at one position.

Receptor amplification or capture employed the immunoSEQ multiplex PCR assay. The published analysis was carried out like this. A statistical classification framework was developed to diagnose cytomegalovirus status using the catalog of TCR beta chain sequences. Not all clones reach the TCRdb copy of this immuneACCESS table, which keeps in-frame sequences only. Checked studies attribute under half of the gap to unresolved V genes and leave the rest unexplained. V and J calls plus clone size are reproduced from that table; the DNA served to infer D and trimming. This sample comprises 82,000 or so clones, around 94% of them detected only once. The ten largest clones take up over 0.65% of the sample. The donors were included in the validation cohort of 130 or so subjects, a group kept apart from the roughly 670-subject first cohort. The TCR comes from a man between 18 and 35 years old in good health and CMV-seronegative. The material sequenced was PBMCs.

The CDR3 protein sequence reads: CASSIGSGAGERSYEQYF. The DNA reads as follows: TGTGCCAGTAGTATAGGGTCAGGGGCGGGGGAGCGCTCCTACGAGCAGTACTTC. The chain uses TRBV19 and TRBJ2-7; TRBD2 could be the D gene, as 7 bases match. There are 18 amino acids in the CDR3, from cysteine to phenylalanine inclusive. Only the CDR3 part of the read is kept: 54 bases, read in frame from the first base. The germline V gene (reference sequence) gives CDR1 as LNHDA and CDR2 as SQIVND. The junction carries 19 bases between V and J, which are trimmed by 1 base and 0 bases respectively. Supplemented by the reference TRBV19 and TRBJ2-7 proteins around the CDR3, the complete variable domain is DGGITQSPKYLFRKEGQNVTLSCEQNLNHDAMYWYRQDPGQGLRLIYYSQIVNDFQKGDIAEGYSVSREKKESFPLTVTSAQKNPTAFYLCASSIGSGAGERSYEQYFGPGTRLTVT.